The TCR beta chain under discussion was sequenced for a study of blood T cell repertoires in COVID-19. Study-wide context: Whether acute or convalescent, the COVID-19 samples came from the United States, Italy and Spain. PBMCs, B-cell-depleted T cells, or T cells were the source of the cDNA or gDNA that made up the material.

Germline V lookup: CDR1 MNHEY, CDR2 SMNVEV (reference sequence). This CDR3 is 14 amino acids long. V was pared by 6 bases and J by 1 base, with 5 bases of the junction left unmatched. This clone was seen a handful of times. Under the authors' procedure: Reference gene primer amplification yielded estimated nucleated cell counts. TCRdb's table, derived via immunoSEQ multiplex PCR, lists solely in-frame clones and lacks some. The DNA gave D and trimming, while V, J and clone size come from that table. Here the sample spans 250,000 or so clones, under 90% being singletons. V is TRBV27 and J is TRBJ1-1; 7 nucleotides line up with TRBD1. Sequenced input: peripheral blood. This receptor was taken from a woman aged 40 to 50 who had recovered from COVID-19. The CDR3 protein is CASSRGQENTEAFF. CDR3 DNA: TGTGCCAGCAGCCGTGGACAGGAGAACACTGAAGCTTTCTTT.